The 21 T cell receptor beta chains reported below all come from one sample, sequenced in a study of T cells in Graves' hyperthyroidism and ophthalmopathy. The source material, RNA transcripts, was used to amplify TCR beta CDR3 regions. The HTBI primer set was used in a first-round RT-PCR of the TCR CDR3. One entry per CDR3 protein, called by TCRdb with MiXCR from the multiplex PCR reads. The sample carries nearly 600,000 distinct CDR3 sequences, 11% to 15% recorded once. The sample consisted of blood. The source of these receptors is a woman in her 30s with Graves' hyperthyroidism that later progressed to Graves' ophthalmopathy.

Comments on this clonotype: A much larger clone lies a single base off, so this may be a read error. The chain links TRBV3-1 to TRBJ2-1, with TRBD2 identical over 9 bases. The last part of the DNA fits TRBJ2-7 better; the J call may be wrong. Per germline, CDR1 LGHDT and CDR2 YNNKEL (reference sequence). The CDR3 is 16 residues long. This chain's CDR3 is CASSQGAGGSYNEQYF. CDR3 bases: TGTGCCAGCAGCCAAGGAGCGGGAGGTTCCTACAATGAGCAGTACTTC.

This clonotype was found many times. V usage is TRBV10-3 and J usage is TRBJ2-1, with a possible D match to TRBD1 (5 bases). The CDR3 is made up of 17 amino acids. Per the germline V gene, CDR1 is ENHRY and CDR2 is SYGVKD. Trimming pared 6 bases from V and 2 bases from J, leaving 20 bases between. The CDR3 sequence is CAISVTQGGSTYNEQFF. The CDR3 nucleotides are TGTGCCATCAGCGTTACCCAGGGCGGTAGTACCTACAATGAGCAGTTCTTC.

This clonotype came up a few times. A read error may produce the germline difference seen at one junction end. This chain connects TRBV7-9 to TRBJ2-1; the match to TRBD2 covers 11 bases. Per the germline V gene, CDR1 is SEHNR and CDR2 is FQNEAQ (reference sequence). The CDR3 is 15 residues long. The CDR3 nucleotides are TGTGCCAGCAGCATAGCGGGAGGGCCTTACAATGAGCAGTTCTTC. This sequence encodes CASSIAGGPYNEQFF.

The chain is built from TRBV27 and TRBJ2-2, with D possibly being TRBD2 (6 bases). The germline gives CDR1 MNHEY, CDR2 SMNVEV (reference sequence). This CDR3 comprises 16 residues. The V end was cut by 5 bases, the J end by 3 bases, with 16 bases between. CDR3: CASSPTRRRDTGELFF. The CDR3 DNA reads as TGTGCCAGCAGTCCAACTCGGCGGAGGGACACCGGGGAGCTGTTTTTT.

A few counts support this clonotype. This may be a read error, as it is one base from a much larger clone. The V and J genes are TRBV6-1 and TRBJ1-5, with D possibly being TRBD1 (5 bases). CDR1 MNHNS and CDR2 SASEGT come from the germline V gene. The CDR3 is 14 amino acids. CDR3 nucleotides: TGTGCCAGCAGCGGGGGGGGACTGAATCAGTCCCAGCATTTT. Residues: CASSGGGLNQSQHF.

There are a few counts of this clonotype. The rearrangement joins TRBV19 to TRBJ1-5; D not certain. Per the germline V gene, CDR1 is LNHDA and CDR2 is SQIVND (reference sequence). The CDR3 consists of 15 residues. Between the trimmed V and J ends, which lost 1 base and 2 bases, there was a span of 9 bases. The CDR3 reads CASSIARWGNQPQHF. CDR3 sequence (DNA): TGTGCCAGTAGTATAGCAAGGTGGGGCAATCAGCCCCAGCATTTT.

This clonotype was seen many times. V gene TRBV6-1 combines with J gene TRBJ2-7; no reliable D call. V was cut by 6 bases and J by 2 bases, with 11 bases left in between. This CDR3 is 13 amino acids long. The germline V gene has CDR1 MNHNS and CDR2 SASEGT. The CDR3 loop reads CASSPGPTYEQYF. For the CDR3, the DNA is TGTGCCAGCAGCCCCGGACCGACCTACGAGCAGTACTTC.

This clonotype occurred many times. This CDR3 reads CASSQGAALNTEAFF. CDR3 DNA: TGTGCCAGCAGCCAAGGGGCGGCCTTGAACACTGAAGCTTTCTTT. This chain uses TRBV3-1 with TRBJ1-1; D remains unclear. The CDR3 extends over 15 amino acids. Germline V gives CDR1 LGHDT, CDR2 YNNKEL (reference sequence). Between the trimmed V and J ends, which lost 1 base and 0 bases, there was a span of 9 bases.

Many counts were recorded for this clonotype. This rearrangement joins TRBV30 to TRBJ1-3; a possible D gene is TRBD1 (5 bases). The V and J ends lost 3 bases and 0 bases respectively, with 15 bases between them. Per germline, CDR1 GTSNPN and CDR2 SVGIG (reference sequence). This CDR3 contains 16 residues. CDR3 bases: TGTGCCTGGAGACACGCGACAGCAAACTCTGGAAACACCATATATTTT. This codes for CAWRHATANSGNTIYF.

The rearrangement uses TRBV11-3 and TRBJ1-3; 9 bases match TRBD1. CDR3 length equals 13 residues. With 5 bases clipped from V and 7 bases from J, the junction kept 3 bases outside the gene matches. Germline V gene sequence: CDR1 SGHNT, CDR2 YENEEA. CDR3 residues: CASSKGQGNTIYF. The CDR3 bases are TGTGCCAGCAGCAAAGGACAGGGGAACACCATATATTTT.

The sample holds many counts of this clonotype. The V gene is TRBV5-1, the J gene TRBJ1-3, with a weak D call TRBD1 (5 bases). The CDR3 runs to 15 residues. Germline values: CDR1 SGHRS, CDR2 YFSETQ. Trimming removed 0 bases at V and 4 bases at J, with 11 bases between. The CDR3 DNA is TGCGCCAGCAGCTTGGGAGGGACGGAAGGAAACACCATATATTTT. Amino acids: CASSLGGTEGNTIYF.

This clonotype occurred many times. J is TRBJ2-7 and V is TRBV29-1; TRBD1 matches 10 bases. V was clipped by 4 bases and J by 2 bases; unmatched bases: 11. The germline gives CDR1 SQVTM, CDR2 ANQGSEA. CDR3 length: 16 amino acids. In DNA, the CDR3 is TGCAGCGTTGTGGGGGCCTCTGGGACAGGGGCCTACGAGCAGTACTTC. Translating gives CSVVGASGTGAYEQYF.

This clonotype was counted only a few times. The rearrangement links TRBV27 to TRBJ1-2; D is ambiguous. CDR1 is MNHEY, CDR2 SMNVEV, per germline (reference sequence). The CDR3 spans 13 residues. Trimming pared 5 bases from V and 2 bases from J, leaving 9 bases between. In DNA, the CDR3 is TGTGCCAGCAGTCAGACAAAGAACTATGGCTACACCTTC. This codes for CASSQTKNYGYTF.

The chain carries TRBV10-3 and TRBJ2-2; D unresolved. This CDR3 comprises 12 residues. Deletions cut 11 bases from V and 4 bases from J, with 11 bases between. Germline V lookup: CDR1 ENHRY, CDR2 SYGVKD. The CDR3 DNA reads as TGTGCCTCGCTCAGATTCACCGGGGAGCTGTTTTTT. This codes for CASLRFTGELFF.

This clonotype occurred many times. V and J are TRBV7-2 and TRBJ1-2; TRBD1 agrees at 7 bases. CDR3 size: 15 residues. Germline loops: CDR1 SGHTA, CDR2 FQGNSA. V lost 4 bases, J lost 8 bases, and 13 bases stayed unmatched. The CDR3 region has the DNA TGTGCCAGCAGCTCACCCCCGGGACAGTCGGAAGGCTACACCTTC. The encoded protein is CASSSPPGQSEGYTF.

This clonotype appeared many times. The chain uses TRBV19 and TRBJ2-7, with D perhaps TRBD2 (5 bases). Between the trimmed V and J ends, which lost 6 bases and 0 bases, there was a span of 9 bases. Germline lookup yields CDR1 LNHDA and CDR2 SQIVND (reference sequence). The CDR3 extends over 13 amino acids. CDR3 residues: CASRSGISYEQYF. The CDR3, as DNA: TGTGCCAGTAGGTCCGGGATCTCCTACGAGCAGTACTTC. The full variable domain, its missing parts supplied by reference TRBV19 and TRBJ2-7, is DGGITQSPKYLFRKEGQNVTLSCEQNLNHDAMYWYRQDPGQGLRLIYYSQIVNDFQKGDIAEGYSVSREKKESFPLTVTSAQKNPTAFYLCASRSGISYEQYFGPGTRLTVT.

V and J are TRBV5-1 and TRBJ1-2; 10 bases are a match to TRBD1. The J segment lost 8 bases and the V segment lost 4 bases, leaving 5 bases of the junction unmatched. Germline-derived CDR1 and CDR2 are SGHRS and YFSETQ. This CDR3 contains 13 residues. The CDR3 DNA sequence: TGCGCCAGCAGCACCGGACAGGGGGTGGGCTACACCTTC. The encoded protein is CASSTGQGVGYTF.

In this sample, this clonotype turned up a few times. The chain couples TRBV30 to TRBJ1-5; D call uncertain. V lost 2 bases and J lost 5, with 10 bases in between. The CDR3 sequence is 13 residues long. Germline CDR1 is GTSNPN and CDR2 is SVGIG (reference sequence). The CDR3 is CAWSLERDQPQHF. The CDR3 DNA reads as TGTGCCTGGAGTCTAGAACGGGATCAGCCCCAGCATTTT.

This clonotype was observed at least ten times. The J gene is TRBJ2-1, the V gene TRBV19; 8 nucleotides match TRBD2. Losses at the gene ends were 3 bases for V and 1 base for J; bases not matched to a gene: 8. The CDR3 length is 17 residues. Germline-derived CDR1 and CDR2 are LNHDA and SQIVND (reference sequence). The CDR3: CASSMSGSTNSYNEQFF. DNA for the CDR3: TGTGCCAGTAGTATGAGCGGGAGTACGAATTCCTACAATGAGCAGTTCTTC.

Ten or more counts support this clonotype. Compared with germline, one end of the junction differs, possibly owing to a read error. This rearrangement joins TRBV28 to TRBJ1-1; the match to TRBD1 covers 11 bases. Germline lookup yields CDR1 MDHEN and CDR2 SYDVKM. CDR3 size: 13 residues. CDR3 sequence: CASNPGQGAEPFF. CDR3 DNA sequence: TGTGCCAGCAATCCTGGACAGGGGGCTGAACCTTTCTTT. The whole variable domain, remainder taken from reference TRBV28 and TRBJ1-1, is DVKVTQSSRYLVKRTGEKVFLECVQDMDHENMFWYRQDPGLGLRLIYFSYDVKMKEKGDIPEGYSVSREKKERFSLILESASTNQTSMYLCASNPGQGAEPFFGQGTRLTVV.

This clonotype was observed a few times. The CDR3 DNA is TGCGCCAGCAGCTTGGCGGCGGGAGGTTACACCGGGGAGCTGTTTTTT. Amino acids: CASSLAAGGYTGELFF. The gene calls are TRBV5-1 and TRBJ2-2; 8 bases are a match to TRBD2. V trimming: 0 bases; J trimming: 3 bases; junction bases outside the gene matches: 4. Germline V lookup: CDR1 SGHRS, CDR2 YFSETQ. This CDR3 has 16 residues. Using reference TRBV5-1 and TRBJ2-2 for the parts outside the CDR3, the full variable domain is KAGVTQTPRYLIKTRGQQVTLSCSPISGHRSVSWYQQTPGQGLQFLFEYFSETQRNKGNFPGRFSGRQFSNSRSEMNVSTLELGDSALYLCASSLAAGGYTGELFFGEGSRLTVL.